These 10 T cell receptor beta chains share one sample of origin, sequenced in a study of blood T cell repertoires in COVID-19. The method was immunoSEQ multiplex PCR; TCRdb's version includes in-frame clones alone and lacks a portion of them. The data hold 45,000 to 60,000 clones, with approximately 86% observed a single time. The sequenced sample was peripheral blood. Source of these receptors: a man aged 55 to 70 with active or convalescent COVID-19.

The J gene is TRBJ2-6, the V gene TRBV7-6; TRBD1 matches 7 bases. J was trimmed by 2 bases and V by 3 bases; bases with no gene match: 4. Germline CDR1 SGHVS, CDR2 FNYEAQ. The CDR3 loop spans 16 amino acids. This CDR3 is CASSFRQGAGANVLTF. The CDR3 DNA reads as TGTGCCAGCAGCTTTAGACAGGGAGCTGGGGCCAACGTCCTGACTTTC.

The chain uses TRBV11-1 and TRBJ1-1; possible D gene TRBD1, 5 bases. V was pared by 11 bases and J by 2 bases, with 15 bases between. CDR1 SGHAT and CDR2 FQDESV come from the germline V gene (reference sequence). This CDR3 region has 13 residues. The CDR3 spells CAAGRDDNTEAFF. CDR3 nucleotides: TGTGCCGCCGGGCGGGACGACAACACTGAAGCTTTCTTT.

The rearrangement links TRBV28 to TRBJ1-6; TRBD1 matches 7 bases. The CDR3 totals 15 residues. The J segment lost 7 bases and the V segment lost 4 bases, leaving 7 bases of the junction unmatched. Looked up from germline, CDR1 is MDHEN and CDR2 is SYDVKM. CDR3 nucleotide sequence: TGTGCCAGCAGTTCCTTTCAGGGGGTCAATTCACCCCTCCACTTT. Translation: CASSSFQGVNSPLHF.

The count of this clone is one. The chain couples TRBV10-3 to TRBJ1-3; no clear D. V lost 7 bases to trimming and J lost 2 bases, with 15 bases between them. CDR3 length equals 15 residues. CDR1 and CDR2 from the germline V gene are ENHRY and SYGVKD. The CDR3: CAIIGGGLAGNTIYF. CDR3 DNA sequence: TGTGCCATCATCGGAGGAGGGCTCGCTGGAAACACCATATATTTT.

The CDR3 sequence: CASSEARGTTIYF. CDR3 in DNA: TGTGCCAGCAGTGAAGCGCGGGGTACCACCATATATTTT. The chain links TRBV6-1 to TRBJ1-3; D gene unclear. This CDR3 contains 13 residues. Trimming left V 0 bases short and J 9 bases short, with 9 bases between. Germline CDR1 and CDR2: MNHNS and SASEGT.

This chain links TRBV5-5 with TRBJ1-1, with D uncertain. The V gene's germline CDR1 is SGHKS and CDR2 YYEKEE (reference sequence). V lost 0 bases, J lost 3 bases, and 9 bases lay in between. CDR3 length: 14 residues. The CDR3 region is CASSLARQDTEAFF. For the CDR3, the DNA is TGTGCCAGCAGCTTGGCCAGGCAGGACACTGAAGCTTTCTTT.

This clone was found a few times. The V and J genes are TRBV3-1 (or the pseudogene TRBV3-2) and TRBJ2-1; 7 nucleotides agree with TRBD2. This CDR3 is built from 13 residues. Germline V gene sequence: CDR1 LGHDT, CDR2 YNNKEL (reference sequence). The trim removed 2 bases at V and 6 bases at J, leaving 1 base unmatched. This CDR3 is CASSQRTSNEQFF. DNA for the CDR3: TGTGCCAGCAGCCAACGGACTAGCAATGAGCAGTTCTTC.

The V gene is TRBV18, the J gene TRBJ2-3; weak D call: TRBD1 (5 bases). Germline values: CDR1 KGHSH, CDR2 LQKENI. This CDR3 spans 15 amino acids. The V gene lost 6 bases and the J gene lost 3 bases, with 16 bases spanning the gap. The CDR3 protein is CASSNRMGFTDTQYF. The CDR3 nucleotides are TGTGCCAGCTCCAACAGGATGGGGTTTACAGATACGCAGTATTTT.

As DNA, the CDR3 is TGTGCCAGCAGCGGGGCAGCTAACTATGGCTACACCTTC. Translated, it gives CASSGAANYGYTF. This chain connects TRBV9 to TRBJ1-2; D is unresolved. The germline CDR1 and CDR2 sequences are SGDLS and YYNGEE. The CDR3 is made up of 13 amino acids. V lost 3 bases to trimming and J lost 0 bases, with 6 bases between them.

The J gene is TRBJ1-1, the V gene TRBV2; D gene uncertain. Germline-derived CDR1 and CDR2 are SNHLY and FYNNEI. The CDR3 is 13 amino acids. With 4 bases removed from V and 1 base from J, the gap between germline ends came to 7 bases. The CDR3 nucleotides are TGTGCCAGCAGTGCAGACACGAACACTGAAGCTTTCTTT. Its protein product is CASSADTNTEAFF.